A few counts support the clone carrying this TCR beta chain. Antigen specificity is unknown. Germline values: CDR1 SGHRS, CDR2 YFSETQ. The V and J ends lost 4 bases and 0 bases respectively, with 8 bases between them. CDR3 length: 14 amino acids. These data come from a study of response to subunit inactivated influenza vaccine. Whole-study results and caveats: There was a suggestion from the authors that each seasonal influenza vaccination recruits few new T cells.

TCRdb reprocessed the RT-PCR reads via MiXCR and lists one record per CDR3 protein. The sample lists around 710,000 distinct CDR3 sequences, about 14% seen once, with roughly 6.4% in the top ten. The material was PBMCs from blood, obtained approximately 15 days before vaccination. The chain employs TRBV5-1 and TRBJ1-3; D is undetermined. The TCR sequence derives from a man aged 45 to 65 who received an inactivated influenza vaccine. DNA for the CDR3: TGCGCCAGCAGCCCTGGATACTCTGGAAACACCATATATTTT. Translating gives CASSPGYSGNTIYF.